The clone carrying this T cell receptor beta chain occurred many times. The sample comes from a study of regulatory T cells in long-lasting Graves disease. The germline CDR1 and CDR2 sequences are MGHRA and YSYEKL. The CDR3 length is 16 residues. Trimming took off 1 base at V and 2 bases at J, with 15 bases between the two ends. Described time point: newly diagnosed GD, antithyroid drugs for less than 3 months. The authors made the TCR library using RNA they extracted from PBMCs. CDR3 regions were amplified by Arm-PCR using iRepertoire HTBI primers to build TCR beta libraries. TCRdb reanalysed the multiplex PCR reads using MiXCR and keeps one entry per CDR3 protein. The sample lists over 200,000 distinct CDR3 sequences, about 18% occurring once. Another study also made use of these data, one on T cells in Graves' hyperthyroidism and ophthalmopathy. That report adds: Newly diagnosed hyperthyroidism, duration under 2 months, in patients aged 18 to 65. HTBI primers were used for first-round RT-PCR of the TCR CDR3.

The TCR sequence derives from a woman in her thirties with Graves disease. Sequenced material: peripheral blood mononuclear cells (PBMCs), taken at new diagnosis, from a patient treated with antithyroid drugs. The rearrangement links TRBV4-1 to TRBJ2-7; D might be TRBD2 (5 bases). The CDR3: CASSQVRGPGPYEQYF. CDR3 nucleotide sequence: TGCGCCAGCAGCCAAGTTCGAGGGCCAGGCCCCTACGAGCAGTACTTC.